The sequence of this TCR beta chain was determined in a study of CD8+ T cells in alopecia areata. Isolated RNA was reverse transcribed into cDNA used as the sequencing template. The assay was immunoSEQ multiplex PCR, and TCRdb's table has in-frame clones only and misses some. The sample carries 55,000 to 70,000 clones, under 55% recorded once. In its sample, this clone is medium-sized. In the same sample, other DNA sequences code for this CDR3. Germline V gene data show CDR1 as SQVTM and CDR2 as ANQGSEA. V lost 5 bases and J lost 4; bases outside the gene matches: 5. The length of the CDR3 is 13 residues.

This specimen was CD8+ T cells sorted from blood, taken at week 0. The V call is TRBV29-1, the J call TRBJ1-2; 9 bases are a match to TRBD1. This sequence was found in a human donor with alopecia areata. CDR3 sequence (DNA): TGCAGCGTTCGGACAGGGGAGGGCTATGGCTACACCTTC. This codes for CSVRTGEGYGYTF.